The clone carrying this TCR beta chain has more than one count but fewer than ten. The antigen remains undetermined. Looked up from germline, CDR1 is SGHDT and CDR2 is YYEEEE. The ends lost 0 bases at V and 1 base at J; junction bases unmatched: 8. CDR3 length: 17 amino acids. The entry originates in a study of T cell repertoires in cytomegalovirus infection. The wider study: Carrying CMV and the relevant HLA type showed in public TCR beta signatures.

TCRdb reprocessed the reads with MiXCR, giving one entry per CDR3 protein. The table records about 150,000 distinct CDR3 sequences, 20% to 30% of them present only once. Study findings and constraints: Ex vivo responses were dominated by HLA-C-restricted CMV-specific TCR beta clonotypes. Cumulative frequency (of public TCR beta family members) identified carriers of CMV plus the relevant HLA.

Sequences were obtained from PBMCs. V and J are TRBV5-6 and TRBJ2-3, with 7 bases identical to TRBD2. The sequence came from a human donor in good health (CMV status not recorded). Some clones in this sample may be carry-over from other donors' samples. The CDR3 here is CASSLVGSSGGTDTQYF. CDR3 sequence (DNA): TGTGCCAGCAGCTTGGTGGGATCTAGCGGAGGCACAGATACGCAGTATTTT.